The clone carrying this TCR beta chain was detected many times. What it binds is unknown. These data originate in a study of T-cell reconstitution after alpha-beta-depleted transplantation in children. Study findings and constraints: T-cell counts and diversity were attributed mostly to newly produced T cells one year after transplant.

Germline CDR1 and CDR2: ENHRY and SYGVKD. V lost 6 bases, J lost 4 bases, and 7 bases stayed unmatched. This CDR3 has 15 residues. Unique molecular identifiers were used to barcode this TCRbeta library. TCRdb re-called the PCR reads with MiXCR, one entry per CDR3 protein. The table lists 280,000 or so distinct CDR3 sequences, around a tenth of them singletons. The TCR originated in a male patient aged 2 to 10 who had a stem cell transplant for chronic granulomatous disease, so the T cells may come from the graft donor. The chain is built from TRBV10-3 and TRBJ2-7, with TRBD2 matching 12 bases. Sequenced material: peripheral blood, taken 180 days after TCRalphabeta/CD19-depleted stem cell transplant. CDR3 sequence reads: CAISPRLAGEYEQYF. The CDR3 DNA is TGTGCCATCAGCCCACGACTAGCGGGAGAGTACGAGCAGTACTTC.